The 32 T cell receptor beta chains in this list originate from one sample, sequenced in a study of blood T cell repertoires in COVID-19 (dated by TCRdb to 2019 to 2021). Receptor libraries were prepared by the immunoSEQ multiplex PCR assay. The table was pulled from immuneACCESS by TCRdb, which kept in-frame rearrangements only. Such tables lose some clones; where checked, under half of the loss comes from unresolved V genes, and the rest has no known cause. The sample yields some 80,000 clones; 65% to 90% were counted once. The ten top clones hold 8.5% to 10% of the sample. The sample comprised peripheral blood. These TCRs come from a man over 45 with COVID-19, enrolled during active disease.

The genes are TRBV6-5 and TRBJ1-1; D perhaps matches TRBD1 (5 bases). V shed 4 bases and J shed 4 bases, with 13 bases lying between them. The CDR3 consists of 14 residues. Germline assignment: CDR1 MNHEY and CDR2 SVGAGI. The CDR3 here is CASSSGSPGTEAFF. In DNA, the CDR3 is TGTGCCAGCAGTTCAGGGTCTCCAGGCACTGAAGCTTTCTTT.

The chain employs TRBV2 and TRBJ2-1; TRBD2 matches 9 bases. This CDR3 is built from 16 residues. J lost 6 bases, V lost 8 bases, and 14 bases had no gene match. CDR1 and CDR2 from the germline V gene are SNHLY and FYNNEI. The CDR3 region has the DNA TGTGCCAGCTCAGCCGAGCAAGCGGGAGGACGCAATGAGCAGTTCTTC. Protein sequence: CASSAEQAGGRNEQFF.

In this sample, this clone turned up a few times. The chain recombines TRBV7-2 with TRBJ1-2, with 9 bases identical to TRBD1. Trimming took 3 bases from V and 8 from J; bases not matched to a gene: 13. The CDR3 has 16 amino acids. Germline V lookup: CDR1 SGHTA, CDR2 FQGNSA. DNA of the CDR3: TGTGCCAGCAGCTTGGAACAGGGGGCATTCCGTGGAGGCTACACCTTC. This translates into CASSLEQGAFRGGYTF.

The V gene is TRBV7-3, the J gene TRBJ1-1; a weak D match, TRBD1 (5 bases). The germline gives CDR1 SGHTA, CDR2 FQGTGA. V was pared by 3 bases and J by 5 bases, with 19 bases between. This CDR3 spans 16 amino acids. DNA of the CDR3: TGTGCCAGCAGCTTGTACCAAGCCCGACAGCCAACTGAAGCTTTCTTT. This gives the protein CASSLYQARQPTEAFF.

This clone was detected only once. One end of the junction does not line up with germline, which may come from a read error. The chain's CDR3 is CAWSVNTGLVDF. Here the CDR3 DNA reads TGTGCCTGGAGTGTAAACACGGGACTAGTCGACTTC. This chain joins TRBV30 and TRBJ2-5, with 8 bases that match TRBD2. The CDR3 runs 12 residues. The V gene's germline CDR1 is GTSNPN and CDR2 SVGIG (reference sequence).

V and J are TRBV27 and TRBJ2-2, with D perhaps matching TRBD1 (5 bases). CDR1 and CDR2 from the germline V gene are MNHEY and SMNVEV (reference sequence). This CDR3 region has 17 residues. Trimming removed 7 bases at V and 0 bases at J, with 18 bases between. The CDR3 nucleotides read TGTGCCAGCACCAGGGTGGCTACCGATACGAACACCGGGGAGCTGTTTTTT. This gives the protein CASTRVATDTNTGELFF.

The J gene is TRBJ2-3, the V gene TRBV7-2; TRBD2 matches 8 bases. The germline V gene encodes CDR1 SGHTA and CDR2 FQGNSA. CDR3 size: 17 residues. With 0 bases clipped from V and 2 bases from J, the junction kept 7 bases outside the gene matches. The CDR3 sequence is CASSLAGGRQYTDTQYF. The CDR3 nucleotides read TGTGCCAGCAGCTTAGCTGGCGGGAGGCAATACACAGATACGCAGTATTTT. Full variable domain (missing parts from reference TRBV7-2 and TRBJ2-3): GAGVSQSPSNKVTEKGKDVELRCDPISGHTALYWYRQSLGQGLEFLIYFQGNSAPDKSGLPSDRFSAERTGGSVSTLTIQRTQQEDSAVYLCASSLAGGRQYTDTQYFGPGTRLTVL.

V is TRBV5-1 and J is TRBJ2-3, with 9 positions matching TRBD2. Germline V gives CDR1 SGHRS, CDR2 YFSETQ. Trimming cost V 5 bases and J 4 bases; bases outside gene matches: 14. The CDR3 has 17 residues. The CDR3 coding sequence is TGCGCCAGCAGACTGCCGGCGGGGGGGGCTCGTGCAGATACGCAGTATTTT. Its translation is CASRLPAGGARADTQYF.

A single count supports this clone. The chain is built from TRBV9 and TRBJ1-3; 12 positions match TRBD1. Trimming removed 0 bases from V and 4 bases from J; junction bases left unmatched: 5. The CDR3 covers 17 residues. Per germline, CDR1 SGDLS and CDR2 YYNGEE. The CDR3 protein is CASSVDGTGGKGNTIYF. CDR3 DNA sequence: TGTGCCAGCAGCGTAGACGGGACAGGGGGCAAAGGAAACACCATATATTTT. Looking up the rest from reference TRBV9 and TRBJ1-3 gives the full variable domain: DSGVTQTPKHLITATGQRVTLRCSPRSGDLSVYWYQQSLDQGLQFLIQYYNGEERAKGNILERFSAQQFPDLHSELNLSSLELGDSALYFCASSVDGTGGKGNTIYFGEGSWLTVV.

The chain has TRBV28 and TRBJ2-7; no firm D call. The CDR3 loop spans 13 amino acids. The germline V and J ends were trimmed by 1 base and 3 bases, with 7 bases remaining between them. Germline assignment: CDR1 MDHEN and CDR2 SYDVKM. The CDR3 DNA reads as TGTGCCAGCAGTTTATCCCCGAGCTACGAGCAGTACTTC. This encodes CASSLSPSYEQYF. Complete variable domain (other parts from reference TRBV28 and TRBJ2-7): DVKVTQSSRYLVKRTGEKVFLECVQDMDHENMFWYRQDPGLGLRLIYFSYDVKMKEKGDIPEGYSVSREKKERFSLILESASTNQTSMYLCASSLSPSYEQYFGPGTRLTVT.

V usage is TRBV27 and J usage is TRBJ2-1; the D gene is possibly TRBD2 (5 bases). V was shortened by 6 bases and J by 2 bases, with 20 bases between the two germline ends. The CDR3 covers 17 residues. Germline CDR1 is MNHEY and CDR2 is SMNVEV (reference sequence). The CDR3 region has the DNA TGTGCCAGCAGCTCCCGGTTCGGGGTAACGCCCTACAATGAGCAGTTCTTC. This sequence encodes CASSSRFGVTPYNEQFF.

The chain couples TRBV7-9 to TRBJ1-3; D is ambiguous. The V end lost 3 bases, the J end lost 0 bases, and 6 bases lay between the germline ends. There are 14 residues in the CDR3. CDR1 and CDR2 (germline): SEHNR, FQNEAQ (reference sequence). The CDR3 loop is CASSFGTSGNTIYF. The CDR3 DNA reads as TGTGCCAGCAGCTTTGGCACCTCTGGAAACACCATATATTTT.

In its sample, this clone was seen once. The chain carries TRBV6-5 and TRBJ1-2; D might be TRBD1 (6 bases). CDR1 MNHEY and CDR2 SVGAGI come from the germline V gene. Trimming removed 6 bases at V and 6 bases at J, with 20 bases between. CDR3 length: 15 residues. Here the CDR3 DNA reads TGTGCCAGCAGGACGTCTTTAGGGGGGACTAATGGCTACACCTTC. Amino acid sequence: CASRTSLGGTNGYTF.

The chain is built from TRBV19 and TRBJ1-2; perhaps TRBD1 as D (5 bases). The CDR3 loop spans 14 amino acids. Trimming removed 3 bases at V and 6 bases at J, with 14 bases between. From germline, CDR1 is LNHDA and CDR2 SQIVND (reference sequence). Here the CDR3 reads CASSMSAGKDGYTF. CDR3 bases: TGTGCCAGTAGTATGTCCGCAGGGAAAGATGGCTACACCTTC.

This clone has only a few counts. The genes are TRBV29-1 and TRBJ2-7; a weak D match, TRBD1 (6 bases). CDR1 is SQVTM, CDR2 ANQGSEA, per germline. The V and J ends lost 7 bases and 5 bases respectively, with 24 bases between them. The CDR3 length is 15 residues. The CDR3 region has the DNA TGCAGCGCGGCGCCCCGGGACACCCATACCGACGAGCAGTACTTC. It is translated as CSAAPRDTHTDEQYF.

The V and J genes are TRBV28 and TRBJ1-6, with a tentative D call TRBD1 (5 bases). Trimming took off 6 bases at V and 7 bases at J, with 22 bases between the two ends. Germline V gene lookup returns CDR1 MDHEN and CDR2 SYDVKM. There are 17 residues in the CDR3. CDR3 protein: CASRTDPQTELNSPLHF. CDR3 nucleotide sequence: TGTGCCAGCAGAACCGACCCTCAGACAGAGCTCAATTCACCCCTCCACTTT.

The chain recombines TRBV13 with TRBJ1-1; D unclear. V was shortened by 1 base and J by 7 bases, with 7 bases between the two germline ends. From germline, CDR1 is PRHDT and CDR2 FYEKMQ (reference sequence). CDR3 length equals 12 residues. The CDR3 reads CASSLDRIEAFF. CDR3 in DNA: TGTGCCAGCAGCTTAGACAGAATTGAAGCTTTCTTT.

This clone appeared a few times. V gene TRBV4-3 combines with J gene TRBJ2-1; 12 nucleotides line up with TRBD2. The CDR3 loop spans 16 amino acids. With 1 base clipped from V and 4 bases from J, the junction kept 2 bases outside the gene matches. Germline CDR1 and CDR2: LGHNA and YSLEER. Written as DNA, the CDR3 is TGCGCCAGCAGCCAAGGGCTAGCGGGAGGGTACAATGAGCAGTTCTTC. Translated: CASSQGLAGGYNEQFF.

This clone was counted a single time. The chain has TRBV4-1 and TRBJ2-2; 8 bases map to TRBD1. Germline V gene data show CDR1 as MGHRA and CDR2 as YSYEKL. This CDR3 spans 18 amino acids. Losses at the gene ends were 0 bases for V and 5 bases for J; bases not matched to a gene: 11. This chain's CDR3 is CASSQDIRSRGQTGELFF. The DNA for the CDR3 is TGCGCCAGCAGCCAAGATATTCGGAGCAGGGGGCAGACCGGGGAGCTGTTTTTT.

V usage is TRBV7-2 and J usage is TRBJ2-3; 9 nucleotides agree with TRBD2. Germline assignment: CDR1 SGHTA and CDR2 FQGNSA. Trimming at V came to 3 bases and at J to 2 bases, leaving 12 bases not matched to a gene. The CDR3 loop spans 18 amino acids. This CDR3 reads CASSFGRGREGPTDTQYF. The CDR3 DNA is TGTGCCAGCAGCTTCGGGCGGGGGCGGGAGGGCCCCACAGATACGCAGTATTTT.

J is TRBJ2-1 and V is TRBV18, with D perhaps matching TRBD2 (7 bases). Trimming pared 4 bases from V and 2 bases from J, leaving 12 bases between. The CDR3 extends over 15 amino acids. Germline V gene sequence: CDR1 KGHSH, CDR2 LQKENI. This chain's CDR3 is CASSHREGPYNEQFF. CDR3 sequence (DNA): TGTGCCAGCTCACACAGGGAGGGCCCCTACAATGAGCAGTTCTTC.

The genes are TRBV7-6 and TRBJ2-7; D is possibly TRBD2 (6 bases). CDR1 is SGHVS, CDR2 FNYEAQ, per germline. The CDR3 has 16 residues. V was pared by 1 base and J by 7 bases, with 20 bases between. The CDR3 reads CASSLETRNIGGEQYF. For the CDR3, the DNA is TGTGCCAGCAGCTTAGAAACTCGAAACATCGGGGGAGAGCAGTACTTC.

This clone occurred once. The chain has TRBV3-1 (or the pseudogene TRBV3-2) and TRBJ2-5, with TRBD2 matching over 11 bases. There are 16 residues in the CDR3. V lost 0 bases, J lost 7 bases, and 7 bases stayed unmatched. Per the germline V gene, CDR1 is LGHDT and CDR2 is YNNKEL (reference sequence). The CDR3, as DNA: TGTGCCAGCAGCCAAGAGGTGACTAGCGGGACCGGGACCCAGTACTTC. As protein: CASSQEVTSGTGTQYF.

The V and J genes are TRBV28 and TRBJ2-1; TRBD2 might be the D (5 bases). Trimming pared 6 bases from V and 2 bases from J, leaving 20 bases between. Germline loops: CDR1 MDHEN, CDR2 SYDVKM. This CDR3 region has 17 residues. CDR3 protein: CASRGWGEADPYNEQFF. CDR3 nucleotides: TGTGCCAGCAGGGGATGGGGAGAAGCGGACCCCTACAATGAGCAGTTCTTC.

The gene calls are TRBV7-8 and TRBJ2-7; maybe TRBD1 (6 bases). V lost 5 bases and J lost 2, with 19 bases in between. CDR3 length: 16 residues. CDR1 and CDR2 (germline): SGHVS, FQNEAQ. CDR3: CASSPVSGARAYEQYF. The DNA for the CDR3 is TGTGCCAGCAGCCCGGTTTCAGGGGCAAGGGCCTACGAGCAGTACTTC. Variable domain in full (rest from reference TRBV7-8 and TRBJ2-7): GAGVSQSPRYKVAKRGQDVALRCDPISGHVSLFWYQQALGQGPEFLTYFQNEAQLDKSGLPSDRFFAERPEGSVSTLKIQRTQQEDSAVYLCASSPVSGARAYEQYFGPGTRLTVT.

At least ten counts were recorded for this clone. The rearrangement uses TRBV24-1 and TRBJ1-1, with 7 bases lining up with TRBD1. V lost 2 bases and J lost 8; bases outside the gene matches: 4. Germline lookup yields CDR1 KGHDR and CDR2 SFDVKD. The CDR3 loop spans 13 amino acids. The CDR3: CATSDSGTEEAFF. The CDR3 nucleotides read TGTGCCACCAGTGATTCAGGGACAGAAGAAGCTTTCTTT.

This rearrangement joins TRBV3-1 (or the pseudogene TRBV3-2) to TRBJ2-4, with D tentatively TRBD2 (5 bases). This CDR3 contains 18 residues. The germline CDR1 and CDR2 sequences are LGHDT and YNNKEL (reference sequence). Trimming stripped 1 base from V and 0 bases from J, with 16 bases between. CDR3 region: CASSQVAGNRLAKNIQYF. CDR3 DNA sequence: TGTGCCAGCAGCCAAGTAGCCGGGAACAGATTAGCCAAAAACATTCAGTACTTC.

The rearrangement links TRBV5-1 to TRBJ2-3; 12 bases line up with TRBD2. This CDR3 region has 16 residues. CDR1 is SGHRS, CDR2 YFSETQ, per germline. V lost 3 bases to trimming and J lost 2 bases; unmatched junction nucleotides: 4. The CDR3 region has the DNA TGCGCCAGCAGCTACGGACTAGCGGGGCCCACAGATACGCAGTATTTT. Translated, it gives CASSYGLAGPTDTQYF.

About this clone itself: The same CDR3 can be traced to other DNA sequences in this sample. This chain uses TRBV12-3 or TRBV12-4 with TRBJ2-7; D possibly corresponds to TRBD1 (6 bases). Between the trimmed V and J ends, which lost 3 bases and 5 bases, there was a span of 8 bases. The CDR3 is 12 residues long. The CDR3 here is CASSFRGNEQYF. CDR3 DNA sequence: TGTGCCAGCAGTTTCAGGGGCAACGAGCAGTACTTC.

This clone was detected once. V is TRBV24-1 and J is TRBJ2-3; D might be TRBD2 (6 bases). V was pared by 4 bases and J by 0 bases, with 13 bases between. Looked up from germline, CDR1 is KGHDR and CDR2 is SFDVKD. The CDR3 covers 16 residues. The CDR3 DNA reads TGTGCCACCAGTGACCCTACTAGCCGTAGCACAGATACGCAGTATTTT. Its translation is CATSDPTSRSTDTQYF.

This sequence joins TRBV19 and TRBJ1-1; maybe TRBD1 (6 bases). CDR1 is LNHDA, CDR2 SQIVND, per germline (reference sequence). V lost 5 bases, J lost 1 base, and 11 bases lay in between. The CDR3 totals 14 residues. The DNA of the CDR3 is TGTGCCAGTAGTCCCCAGGGGACGAACACTGAAGCTTTCTTT. Translating gives CASSPQGTNTEAFF.

The genes are TRBV28 and TRBJ2-7, with TRBD2 matching 8 bases. The CDR3 contains 15 residues. Germline CDR1 and CDR2: MDHEN and SYDVKM. V lost 2 bases, J lost 1 base, and 4 bases stayed unmatched. The CDR3 nucleotides are TGTGCCAGCAGTTTACTCGGACTAGCTTCCTACGAGCAGTACTTC. As protein: CASSLLGLASYEQYF.